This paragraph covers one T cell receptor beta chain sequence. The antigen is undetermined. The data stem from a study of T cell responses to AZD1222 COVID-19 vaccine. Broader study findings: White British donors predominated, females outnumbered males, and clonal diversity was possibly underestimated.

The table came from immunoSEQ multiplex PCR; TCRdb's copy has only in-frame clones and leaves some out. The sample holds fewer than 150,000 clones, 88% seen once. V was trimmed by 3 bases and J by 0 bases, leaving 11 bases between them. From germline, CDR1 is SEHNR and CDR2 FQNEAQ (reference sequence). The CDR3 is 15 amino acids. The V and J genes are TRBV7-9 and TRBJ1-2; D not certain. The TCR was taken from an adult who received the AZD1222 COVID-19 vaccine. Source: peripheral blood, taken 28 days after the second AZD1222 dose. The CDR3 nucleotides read TGTGCCAGCAGCTTCATGCTCACAGCTAACTATGGCTACACCTTC. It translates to CASSFMLTANYGYTF.